These 5 T cell receptor beta chains came from one sample sequenced in a study of blood T cell repertoires in COVID-19. Generated by immunoSEQ multiplex PCR, the TCRdb table keeps only in-frame clones and is missing some. The sample has tens of thousands of clones, roughly 90% seen once. Source material: peripheral blood. Receptors were obtained from a human donor in a cohort sampled during active COVID-19.

The V gene is TRBV4-2, the J gene TRBJ1-1; TRBD1 matches at 7 bases. This CDR3 has 16 residues. Germline assignment: CDR1 LGHNA and CDR2 YNFKEQ. The ends lost 1 base at V and 1 base at J; junction bases unmatched: 6. CDR3 nucleotides: TGTGCCAGCAGCCAAGGGGTGGACAGGACGAACACTGAAGCTTTCTTT. It translates to CASSQGVDRTNTEAFF.

The rearrangement uses TRBV29-1 and TRBJ1-2, with 10 positions matching TRBD1. CDR1 is SQVTM and CDR2 is ANQGSEA in the germline V gene. J was trimmed by 3 bases and V by 5 bases; bases with no gene match: 6. The CDR3 contains 14 residues. The CDR3 protein is CSVPGTGEDYGYTF. For the CDR3, the DNA is TGCAGCGTTCCCGGGACAGGGGAAGACTATGGCTACACCTTC.

The chain is built from TRBV6-5 and TRBJ1-1; 7 nucleotides line up with TRBD1. Germline V gene data show CDR1 as MNHEY and CDR2 as SVGAGI. CDR3 size: 12 residues. V lost 8 bases and J lost 6; bases outside the gene matches: 6. The CDR3 region has the DNA TGTGCCAGCGGGACAGCTGGATCTGAAGCTTTCTTT. It yields the protein CASGTAGSEAFF.

This clone was recorded once. The rearrangement links TRBV11-2 to TRBJ1-6, with 9 bases fitting TRBD1. Germline V gene lookup returns CDR1 SGHAT and CDR2 FQNNGV. The V gene end was trimmed by 0 bases and the J gene end by 0 bases; junction bases not matched to a gene: 9. CDR3 length equals 20 residues. The CDR3 nucleotides read TGTGCCAGCAGCTTAGATAAGGACAGGGGCTCGAGCTCCTATAATTCACCCCTCCACTTT. Its protein is CASSLDKDRGSSSYNSPLHF. The complete variable domain, with remaining parts taken from reference TRBV11-2 and TRBJ1-6, reads EAGVAQSPRYKIIEKRQSVAFWCNPISGHATLYWYQQILGQGPKLLIQFQNNGVVDDSQLPKDRFSAERLKGVDSTLKIQPAKLEDSAVYLCASSLDKDRGSSSYNSPLHFGNGTRLTVT.

The CDR3 bases are TGTGCCAGCAGCCCCGGGACAGGGGGCACAGATACGCAGTATTTT. Its translation is CASSPGTGGTDTQYF. V gene TRBV7-8 combines with J gene TRBJ2-3; the match to TRBD1 covers 10 bases. There are 15 residues in the CDR3. Germline assignment: CDR1 SGHVS and CDR2 FQNEAQ. The J segment lost 1 base and the V segment lost 5 bases, leaving 3 bases of the junction unmatched.